The clone carrying this TCR beta chain was observed a handful of times. The entry originates in a study of T cells of healthy individuals. The CDR3 has 14 amino acids. J lost 3 bases, V lost 6 bases, and 7 bases had no gene match. Germline V lookup: CDR1 DFQATT, CDR2 SNEGSKA (reference sequence). TCRdb redid the calling of the 5' RACE reads with MiXCR, one entry per CDR3 protein. This table has around 90,000 distinct CDR3 sequences, roughly 5% appearing once. The source of this sequence is a female donor in good health. This rearrangement joins TRBV20-1 to TRBJ2-5; 10 positions agree with TRBD2. CDR3 bases: TGCAGTGCCCCCGTAACTAGCGGGGAAGAGACCCAGTACTTC. Residues: CSAPVTSGEETQYF.